This is a list of T cell receptor beta chains from one sample in a study of blood T cell repertoires in COVID-19. Produced via immunoSEQ multiplex PCR; TCRdb's table is partial and in-frame only. This sample yields about 140,000 clones, of which over 65% are seen a single time; over 5% belongs to the top ten. Sequencing was performed on PBMCs or T cells enriched from blood (not recorded which). These TCRs come from a woman aged 50 to 60 who had recovered from COVID-19. Both conserved end residues are part of each CDR3. The order of the fields is J gene, D gene, clone size, V gene, CDR3 protein, CDR3 DNA. D genes are given only for firm matches. Only part of the rows carry a size: once, few, many, or a class if the clone is expanded.

j_gene: TRBJ2-1
d_gene: TRBD2
abundance: .
v_gene: TRBV10-1
CDR3aa: CASSGQRGGNEQFF
CDR3nt: TGCGCCAGCAGTGGACAGCGGGGGGGCAATGAGCAGTTCTTC

j_gene: TRBJ1-5
d_gene: TRBD1
abundance: .
v_gene: TRBV28
CDR3aa: CASSFVTGGSNQPQHF
CDR3nt: TGTGCCAGCAGTTTTGTGACAGGGGGGAGCAATCAGCCCCAGCATTTT

j_gene: TRBJ2-1
d_gene: .
abundance: .
v_gene: TRBV6-5
CDR3aa: CASSPSGGSEQFF
CDR3nt: TGTGCCAGCAGTCCTTCAGGGGGGAGTGAGCAGTTCTTC

j_gene: TRBJ1-1
d_gene: TRBD1
abundance: .
v_gene: TRBV11-2
CDR3aa: CASSAGGGSYTEAFF
CDR3nt: TGTGCCAGCAGCGCCGGAGGGGGCAGCTACACTGAAGCTTTCTTT

j_gene: TRBJ1-1
d_gene: .
abundance: few
v_gene: TRBV12-3/TRBV12-4
CDR3aa: CASKTSGGTEAFF
CDR3nt: TGTGCCAGCAAGACCTCCGGGGGTACTGAAGCTTTCTTT

j_gene: TRBJ1-4
d_gene: .
abundance: .
v_gene: TRBV30
CDR3aa: CAWTPGTLIRELFF
CDR3nt: TGTGCCTGGACACCCGGGACTCTTATTAGGGAACTGTTTTTT

j_gene: TRBJ2-2
d_gene: TRBD1
abundance: .
v_gene: TRBV11-2
CDR3aa: CASNPGQGMTGELFF
CDR3nt: TGTGCCAGCAACCCTGGACAGGGCATGACCGGGGAGCTGTTTTTT

j_gene: TRBJ2-2
d_gene: .
abundance: .
v_gene: TRBV27
CDR3aa: CASSTSNTGELFF
CDR3nt: TGTGCCAGCAGCACATCGAACACCGGGGAGCTGTTTTTT

j_gene: TRBJ2-7
d_gene: .
abundance: .
v_gene: TRBV2
CDR3aa: CASRGPQGISSYEQYF
CDR3nt: TGTGCCAGCAGAGGGCCGCAGGGGATATCGTCCTACGAGCAGTACTTC

j_gene: TRBJ1-1
d_gene: .
abundance: .
v_gene: TRBV19
CDR3aa: CASSVRSSRTEAFF
CDR3nt: TGTGCCAGTAGTGTCAGATCCTCCCGAACTGAAGCTTTCTTT

j_gene: TRBJ1-6
d_gene: .
abundance: .
v_gene: TRBV7-9
CDR3aa: CASSSYSDSPLHF
CDR3nt: TGTGCCAGCAGCTCTTACAGTGATTCACCCCTCCACTTT

j_gene: TRBJ2-5
d_gene: TRBD2
abundance: .
v_gene: TRBV2
CDR3aa: CASRPVSGEETQYF
CDR3nt: TGTGCCAGCAGGCCGGTTAGCGGGGAAGAGACCCAGTACTTC

j_gene: TRBJ1-2
d_gene: .
abundance: .
v_gene: TRBV9
CDR3aa: CASSVTPEYYGYTF
CDR3nt: TGTGCCAGCAGCGTAACCCCAGAATACTATGGCTACACCTTC

j_gene: TRBJ2-2
d_gene: .
abundance: few
v_gene: TRBV2
CDR3aa: CASSGQGHTGELFF
CDR3nt: TGTGCCAGCAGTGGGCAGGGTCACACCGGGGAGCTGTTTTTT

j_gene: TRBJ2-6
d_gene: .
abundance: many
v_gene: TRBV28
CDR3aa: CASSLGISGANVLTF
CDR3nt: TGTGCCAGCAGCCTAGGTATCTCTGGGGCCAACGTCCTGACTTTC

j_gene: TRBJ2-3
d_gene: .
abundance: .
v_gene: TRBV4-2
CDR3aa: CASSQVLGTDTQYF
CDR3nt: TGTGCCAGCAGCCAAGTGCTAGGCACAGATACGCAGTATTTT

j_gene: TRBJ1-4
d_gene: .
abundance: few
v_gene: TRBV27
CDR3aa: CASSLYRATNEKLFF
CDR3nt: TGTGCCAGCAGCCTATACAGGGCAACTAATGAAAAACTGTTTTTT

j_gene: TRBJ1-2
d_gene: .
abundance: .
v_gene: TRBV2
CDR3aa: CASRRGGYTF
CDR3nt: TGTGCCAGCAGGCGGGGGGGCTACACCTTC

j_gene: TRBJ2-7
d_gene: TRBD1
abundance: .
v_gene: TRBV5-1
CDR3aa: CASSLLQGAAYEQYF
CDR3nt: TGCGCCAGCAGCTTGTTGCAGGGGGCGGCCTACGAGCAGTACTTC

j_gene: TRBJ1-6
d_gene: .
abundance: .
v_gene: TRBV27
CDR3aa: CASSSGPGSYNSPLHF
CDR3nt: TGTGCCAGCAGTTCAGGGCCAGGCTCCTATAATTCACCCCTCCACTTT

j_gene: TRBJ1-5
d_gene: .
abundance: .
v_gene: TRBV7-6
CDR3aa: CASSLGGASNQPQHF
CDR3nt: TGTGCCAGCAGCCTGGGGGGGGCTAGCAATCAGCCCCAGCATTTT

j_gene: TRBJ1-5
d_gene: .
abundance: .
v_gene: TRBV7-9
CDR3aa: CASSGPKGNQPQHF
CDR3nt: TGTGCCAGCAGCGGGCCGAAGGGCAATCAGCCCCAGCATTTT

j_gene: TRBJ2-7
d_gene: .
abundance: .
v_gene: TRBV29-1
CDR3aa: CSGGRDYEQYF
CDR3nt: TGCAGCGGGGGGAGAGACTACGAGCAGTACTTC

j_gene: TRBJ2-5
d_gene: .
abundance: .
v_gene: TRBV28
CDR3aa: CASSPLEGGGETQYF
CDR3nt: TGTGCCAGCAGTCCCCTGGAAGGTGGAGGGGAGACCCAGTACTTC

j_gene: TRBJ2-7
d_gene: TRBD1
abundance: .
v_gene: TRBV7-9
CDR3aa: CASTEPGTVSSYEQYF
CDR3nt: TGTGCCAGCACCGAACCCGGGACAGTGAGCTCCTACGAGCAGTACTTC

j_gene: TRBJ1-2
d_gene: TRBD1
abundance: .
v_gene: TRBV9
CDR3aa: CASSGGTGFSDGYTF
CDR3nt: TGTGCCAGCAGCGGGGGGACAGGGTTTTCGGATGGCTACACCTTC

j_gene: TRBJ2-7
d_gene: .
abundance: .
v_gene: TRBV7-9
CDR3aa: CASSLEGRSYEQYF
CDR3nt: TGTGCCAGCAGCTTAGAGGGGAGGTCGTACGAGCAGTACTTC

j_gene: TRBJ2-1
d_gene: TRBD2
abundance: once
v_gene: TRBV4-2
CDR3aa: CASSYISGVSYNEQFF
CDR3nt: TGTGCCAGCAGTTACATCAGCGGGGTTTCCTACAATGAGCAGTTCTTC

j_gene: TRBJ2-7
d_gene: TRBD2
abundance: .
v_gene: TRBV18
CDR3aa: CASSGGGYEQYF
CDR3nt: TGTGCCAGCTCAGGGGGGGGCTACGAGCAGTACTTC

j_gene: TRBJ2-1
d_gene: TRBD2
abundance: .
v_gene: TRBV12-3/TRBV12-4
CDR3aa: CASSFSSGNEQFF
CDR3nt: TGTGCCAGCAGTTTCAGTAGCGGGAATGAGCAGTTCTTC

j_gene: TRBJ1-1
d_gene: .
abundance: .
v_gene: TRBV5-1
CDR3aa: CASSLDLEVSEAFF
CDR3nt: TGCGCCAGCAGCTTGGATTTAGAAGTCTCTGAAGCTTTCTTT

j_gene: TRBJ2-4
d_gene: .
abundance: .
v_gene: TRBV14
CDR3aa: CASSQDWAGNIQYF
CDR3nt: TGTGCCAGCAGCCAAGATTGGGCGGGGAACATTCAGTACTTC

j_gene: TRBJ1-5
d_gene: TRBD1
abundance: .
v_gene: TRBV19
CDR3aa: CASKAGGRRDQPQHF
CDR3nt: TGTGCCAGTAAGGCAGGGGGCAGGAGGGATCAGCCCCAGCATTTT

j_gene: TRBJ2-4
d_gene: TRBD1
abundance: .
v_gene: TRBV7-2
CDR3aa: CASRSRLQGKNIQYF
CDR3nt: TGTGCCAGCAGATCCCGGCTACAGGGGAAAAACATTCAGTACTTC

j_gene: TRBJ1-2
d_gene: .
abundance: .
v_gene: TRBV12-3/TRBV12-4
CDR3aa: CASSPRIAGYTF
CDR3nt: TGTGCCAGCAGTCCCAGGATTGCCGGCTACACCTTC

j_gene: TRBJ1-2
d_gene: TRBD1
abundance: few
v_gene: TRBV7-6
CDR3aa: CASSLAPGQGNGYTF
CDR3nt: TGTGCCAGCAGCTTAGCTCCGGGACAGGGGAATGGCTACACCTTC

j_gene: TRBJ1-4
d_gene: .
abundance: .
v_gene: TRBV28
CDR3aa: CALRGSGANEKLFF
CDR3nt: TGTGCCCTGAGGGGGAGTGGAGCTAATGAAAAACTGTTTTTT

j_gene: TRBJ1-5
d_gene: .
abundance: .
v_gene: TRBV5-1
CDR3aa: CASSFSQTMAQHF
CDR3nt: TGCGCCAGCAGCTTTTCACAGACCATGGCCCAGCATTTT

j_gene: TRBJ1-6
d_gene: .
abundance: many
v_gene: TRBV10-3
CDR3aa: CATQTGENSPLHF
CDR3nt: TGTGCCACACAGACAGGCGAAAATTCACCCCTCCACTTT

j_gene: TRBJ2-1
d_gene: TRBD1
abundance: .
v_gene: TRBV5-8
CDR3aa: CASSPPPGQSYNEQFF
CDR3nt: TGTGCCAGCAGCCCACCTCCGGGACAGAGCTACAATGAGCAGTTCTTC

j_gene: TRBJ2-1
d_gene: TRBD2
abundance: .
v_gene: TRBV10-1
CDR3aa: CASSQGLAGLTEQFF
CDR3nt: TGCGCCAGCAGTCAGGGACTAGCGGGGCTCACTGAGCAGTTCTTC

j_gene: TRBJ2-2
d_gene: TRBD1
abundance: .
v_gene: TRBV19
CDR3aa: CASSRSPTGPNTGELFF
CDR3nt: TGTGCCAGTAGTCGCTCCCCGACAGGGCCGAACACCGGGGAGCTGTTTTTT

j_gene: TRBJ2-3
d_gene: .
abundance: few
v_gene: TRBV5-5
CDR3aa: CASSTGPADTQYF
CDR3nt: TGTGCCAGCTCAACAGGACCCGCAGATACGCAGTATTTT

j_gene: TRBJ1-4
d_gene: TRBD1
abundance: few
v_gene: TRBV30
CDR3aa: CAWLDRDWEKLFF
CDR3nt: TGTGCCTGGCTGGACAGGGATTGGGAAAAACTGTTTTTT

j_gene: TRBJ2-1
d_gene: .
abundance: .
v_gene: TRBV30
CDR3aa: CAWQTGRLNEQFF
CDR3nt: TGTGCCTGGCAGACAGGGAGGTTGAATGAGCAGTTCTTC

j_gene: TRBJ2-1
d_gene: TRBD1
abundance: .
v_gene: TRBV5-4
CDR3aa: CASSAQGENEQFF
CDR3nt: TGTGCCAGCAGCGCACAGGGGGAGAATGAGCAGTTCTTC

j_gene: TRBJ1-1
d_gene: .
abundance: once
v_gene: TRBV9
CDR3aa: CASRGGINTEAFF
CDR3nt: TGTGCCTCGAGGGGAGGGATCAACACTGAAGCTTTCTTT

j_gene: TRBJ1-1
d_gene: .
abundance: .
v_gene: TRBV28
CDR3aa: CASSTDRTTEAFF
CDR3nt: TGTGCCAGCAGTACAGACAGGACCACTGAAGCTTTCTTT